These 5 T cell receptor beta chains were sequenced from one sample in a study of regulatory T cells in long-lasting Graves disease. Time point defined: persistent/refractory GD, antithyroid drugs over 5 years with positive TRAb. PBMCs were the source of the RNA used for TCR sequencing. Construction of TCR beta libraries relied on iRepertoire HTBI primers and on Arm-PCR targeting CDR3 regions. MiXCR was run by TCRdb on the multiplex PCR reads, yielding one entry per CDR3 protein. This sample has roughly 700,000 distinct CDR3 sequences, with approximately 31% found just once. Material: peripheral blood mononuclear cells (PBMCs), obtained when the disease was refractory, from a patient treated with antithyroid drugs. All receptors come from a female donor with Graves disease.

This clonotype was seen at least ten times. The CDR3 loop reads CASSLVEGTGYTF. CDR3 sequence (DNA): TGCGCCAGCAGCTTGGTGGAGGGGACAGGCTACACCTTC. The chain has TRBV5-1 and TRBJ1-2; the D gene is possibly TRBD1 (6 bases). The germline CDR1 and CDR2 sequences are SGHRS and YFSETQ. Between the trimmed V and J ends, which lost 0 bases and 8 bases, there was a span of 11 bases. The length of the CDR3 is 13 residues. Looking up the rest from reference TRBV5-1 and TRBJ1-2 gives the full variable domain: KAGVTQTPRYLIKTRGQQVTLSCSPISGHRSVSWYQQTPGQGLQFLFEYFSETQRNKGNFPGRFSGRQFSNSRSEMNVSTLELGDSALYLCASSLVEGTGYTFGSGTRLTVV.

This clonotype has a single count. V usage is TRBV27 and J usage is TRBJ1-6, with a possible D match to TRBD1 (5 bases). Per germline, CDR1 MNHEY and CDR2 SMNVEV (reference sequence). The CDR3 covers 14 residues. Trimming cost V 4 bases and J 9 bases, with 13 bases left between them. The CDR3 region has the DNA TGTGCCAGCAGTTCCCGGGACTCCCCTTCACCCCTCCACTTT. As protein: CASSSRDSPSPLHF.

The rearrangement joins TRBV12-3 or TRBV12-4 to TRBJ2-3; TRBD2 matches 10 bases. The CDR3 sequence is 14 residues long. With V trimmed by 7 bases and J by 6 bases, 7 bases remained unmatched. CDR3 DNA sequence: TGTGCCAGCAACTTACTAGCGGGATCGGATACGCAGTATTTT. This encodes CASNLLAGSDTQYF.

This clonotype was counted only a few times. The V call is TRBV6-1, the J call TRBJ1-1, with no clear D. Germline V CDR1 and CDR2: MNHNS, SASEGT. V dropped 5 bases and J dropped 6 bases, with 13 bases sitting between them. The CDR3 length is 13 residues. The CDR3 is CASSPDPSSEAFF. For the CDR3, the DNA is TGTGCCAGCAGTCCGGACCCTAGCTCTGAAGCTTTCTTT.

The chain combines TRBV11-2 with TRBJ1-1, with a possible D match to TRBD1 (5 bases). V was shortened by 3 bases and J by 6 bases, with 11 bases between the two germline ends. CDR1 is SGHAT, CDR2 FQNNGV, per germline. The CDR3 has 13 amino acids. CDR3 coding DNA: TGTGCCAGCAGCTTTTCTGGGGGTTCTGAAGCTTTCTTT. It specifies CASSFSGGSEAFF.